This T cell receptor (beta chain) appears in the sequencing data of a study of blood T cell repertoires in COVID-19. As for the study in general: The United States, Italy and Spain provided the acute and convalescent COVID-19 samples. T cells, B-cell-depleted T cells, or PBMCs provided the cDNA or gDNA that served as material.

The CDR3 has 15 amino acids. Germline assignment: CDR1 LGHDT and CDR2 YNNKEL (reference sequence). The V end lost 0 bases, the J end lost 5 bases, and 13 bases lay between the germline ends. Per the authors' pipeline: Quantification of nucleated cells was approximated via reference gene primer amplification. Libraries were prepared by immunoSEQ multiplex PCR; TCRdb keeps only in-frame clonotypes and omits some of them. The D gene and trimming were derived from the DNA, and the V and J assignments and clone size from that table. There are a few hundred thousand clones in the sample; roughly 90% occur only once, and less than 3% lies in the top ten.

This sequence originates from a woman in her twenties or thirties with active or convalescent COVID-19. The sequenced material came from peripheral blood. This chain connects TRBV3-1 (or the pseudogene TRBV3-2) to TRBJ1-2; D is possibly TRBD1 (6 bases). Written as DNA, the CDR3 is TGTGCCAGCAGCCAAGACGGGGGGCAGGGGTATGGCTACACCTTC. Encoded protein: CASSQDGGQGYGYTF.